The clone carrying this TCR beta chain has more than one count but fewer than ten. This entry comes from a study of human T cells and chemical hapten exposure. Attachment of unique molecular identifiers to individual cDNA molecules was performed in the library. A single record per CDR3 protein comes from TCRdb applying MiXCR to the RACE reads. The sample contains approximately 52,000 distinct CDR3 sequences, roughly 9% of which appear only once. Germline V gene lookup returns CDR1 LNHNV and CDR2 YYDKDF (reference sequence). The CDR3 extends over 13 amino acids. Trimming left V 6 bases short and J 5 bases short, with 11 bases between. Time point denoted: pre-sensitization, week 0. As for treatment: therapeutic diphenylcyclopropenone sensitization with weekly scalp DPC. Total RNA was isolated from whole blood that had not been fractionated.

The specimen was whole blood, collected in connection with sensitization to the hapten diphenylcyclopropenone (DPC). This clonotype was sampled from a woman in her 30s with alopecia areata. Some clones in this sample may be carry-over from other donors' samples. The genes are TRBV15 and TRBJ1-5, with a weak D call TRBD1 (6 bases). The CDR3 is CATRDSGYQPQHF. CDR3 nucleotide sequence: TGTGCCACCAGGGACAGCGGGTATCAGCCCCAGCATTTT. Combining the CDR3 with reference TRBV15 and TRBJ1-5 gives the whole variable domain DAMVIQNPRYQVTQFGKPVTLSCSQTLNHNVMYWYQQKSSQAPKLLFHYYDKDFNNEADTPDNFQSRRPNTSFCFLDIRSPGLGDTAMYLCATRDSGYQPQHFGDGTRLSIL.